The 13 T cell receptor beta chains reported below all come from one sample, sequenced in a study of control samples from healthy donors and cancer patients. The assay was immunoSEQ multiplex PCR, and TCRdb's table has in-frame clones only and misses some. The table has 120,000 or so clones, less than 90% seen once; the top ten hold around 2%. The sample comprised blood. Every receptor here comes from a man between 18 and 29 years old in good health.

V usage is TRBV3-1 (or the pseudogene TRBV3-2) and J usage is TRBJ1-5, with D unclear. Deletions cut 3 bases from V and 6 bases from J, with 6 bases between. Germline assignment: CDR1 LGHDT and CDR2 YNNKEL (reference sequence). The CDR3 runs 12 residues. Written as DNA, the CDR3 is TGTGCCAGCAGCCAGCGAGGTCAGCCCCAGCATTTT. Its translation is CASSQRGQPQHF.

The CDR3 DNA reads as TGTGCCTGGAGTGGAGCCCAGAGGAATGGCTACACCTTC. It is translated as CAWSGAQRNGYTF. This rearrangement joins TRBV30 to TRBJ1-2; D not resolved. Germline CDR1 GTSNPN, CDR2 SVGIG (reference sequence). The CDR3 covers 13 residues. V gave up 1 base and J gave up 6 bases, with 12 bases separating them. Supplemented by reference TRBV30 and TRBJ1-2, the full variable domain reads SQTIHQWPATLVQPVGSPLSLECTVEGTSNPNLYWYRQAAGRGLQLLFYSVGIGQISSEVPQNLSASRPQDRQFILSSKKLLLSDSGFYLCAWSGAQRNGYTFGSGTRLTVV.

The rearrangement joins TRBV4-1 to TRBJ1-5; D uncertain. V dropped 1 base and J dropped 1 base, with 11 bases sitting between them. Germline lookup yields CDR1 MGHRA and CDR2 YSYEKL. The CDR3 length is 16 residues. CDR3 sequence reads: CASSQVSEVSNQPQHF. In nucleotides, the CDR3 is TGCGCCAGCAGCCAAGTCTCAGAAGTCAGCAATCAGCCCCAGCATTTT.

This chain uses TRBV6-6 with TRBJ2-5, with TRBD1 matching over 7 bases. CDR3 size: 16 residues. Germline V gives CDR1 MNHNY, CDR2 SVGAGI (reference sequence). V was clipped by 5 bases and J by 7 bases; unmatched bases: 16. CDR3 DNA sequence: TGTGCCAGCAGTCCGAGGACAGGAGACCTCCCTCGGACCCAGTACTTC. This sequence encodes CASSPRTGDLPRTQYF.

The gene calls are TRBV7-3 and TRBJ2-1; D is perhaps TRBD2 (6 bases). This CDR3 is built from 19 residues. The V gene's germline CDR1 is SGHTA and CDR2 FQGTGA. Trimming removed 5 bases from V and 0 bases from J, with 23 bases in between. The CDR3 sequence: CASSPLAVLLPRSYNEQFF. The CDR3 coding sequence is TGTGCCAGCAGCCCCTTAGCGGTCCTACTTCCTCGCTCCTACAATGAGCAGTTCTTC.

The sample holds a few counts of this clone. V gene TRBV6-5 combines with J gene TRBJ1-2; D remains unclear. Trimming pared 4 bases from V and 8 bases from J, leaving 14 bases between. Germline assignment: CDR1 MNHEY and CDR2 SVGAGI. The CDR3 is 13 residues long. CDR3 sequence reads: CASSSTKSEGYTF. DNA of the CDR3: TGTGCCAGCAGTTCGACTAAAAGTGAAGGCTACACCTTC.

This clone was counted once. The chain uses TRBV5-1 and TRBJ2-7; D ambiguous. Germline CDR1 is SGHRS and CDR2 is YFSETQ. V lost 0 bases to trimming and J lost 0 bases, with 13 bases between them. CDR3 length: 16 residues. The CDR3 bases are TGCGCCAGCAGCTTGGGGGGAAGCGCCAGCTCCTACGAGCAGTACTTC. It yields the protein CASSLGGSASSYEQYF.

This clone was counted many times. This sequence joins TRBV19 and TRBJ1-2; D not certain. The CDR3 covers 13 residues. The germline V and J ends were trimmed by 3 bases and 8 bases, with 13 bases remaining between them. The germline CDR1 and CDR2 sequences are LNHDA and SQIVND (reference sequence). CDR3 sequence: CASSIVFVDGYTF. CDR3 coding DNA: TGTGCCAGTAGTATCGTATTTGTGGACGGCTACACCTTC.

The chain carries TRBV24-1 and TRBJ2-7; 8 bases match TRBD1. The V and J ends lost 3 bases and 5 bases, in that order; junction bases with no gene match: 8. CDR3 size: 15 residues. Germline V gene lookup returns CDR1 KGHDR and CDR2 SFDVKD. The CDR3 sequence: CATSDPGTGSNEQYF. The CDR3 DNA sequence: TGTGCCACCAGTGATCCCGGGACAGGCTCGAACGAGCAGTACTTC.

The chain joins TRBV19 to TRBJ2-2, with TRBD2 matching 9 bases. V was pared by 4 bases and J by 2 bases, with 8 bases of the junction left unmatched. The CDR3 sequence is 17 residues long. Germline V gene lookup returns CDR1 LNHDA and CDR2 SQIVND (reference sequence). The chain's CDR3 is CASSRKASGINTGELFF. The CDR3 DNA reads as TGTGCCAGTAGTAGGAAGGCTAGCGGGATCAACACCGGGGAGCTGTTTTTT.

This clone was counted a single time. The chain couples TRBV5-1 to TRBJ2-1; possibly TRBD2 for D (5 bases). The germline V gene has CDR1 SGHRS and CDR2 YFSETQ. Trimming took off 4 bases at V and 6 bases at J, with 14 bases between the two ends. The CDR3 runs to 14 residues. For the CDR3, the DNA is TGCGCCAGCAGCAGGGAGTACCTCTCCAATGAGCAGTTCTTC. Translation: CASSREYLSNEQFF.

The V call is TRBV5-1, the J call TRBJ2-7; 7 nucleotides line up with TRBD1. This CDR3 comprises 15 residues. Losses at the gene ends were 4 bases for V and 0 bases for J; bases not matched to a gene: 7. Germline V gene lookup returns CDR1 SGHRS and CDR2 YFSETQ. The CDR3, as DNA: TGCGCCAGCAGCGAGGGGGCACCCATCTCCTACGAGCAGTACTTC. Translating it yields CASSEGAPISYEQYF.

Here the CDR3 reads CASRQNRGGKKYEKLFF. In nucleotides, the CDR3 is TGTGCCAGCAGACAAAACCGGGGAGGTAAGAAGTATGAAAAACTGTTTTTT. The V call is TRBV27, the J call TRBJ1-4; the D is unclear. V was shortened by 6 bases and J by 6 bases, with 23 bases between the two germline ends. This CDR3 region has 17 residues. From germline, CDR1 is MNHEY and CDR2 SMNVEV (reference sequence).